These T cell receptor beta chains were read from a single sample in a study of blood T cell repertoires in COVID-19. The repertoire was sequenced with immunoSEQ multiplex PCR; TCRdb's copy has only in-frame clones and lacks some. The data show roughly 100,000 clones, about 84% seen once. Sequencing was carried out using peripheral blood. The source of these receptors is a woman aged 55-69 years with acute or convalescent COVID-19. CDR3s include the opening cysteine and the closing phenylalanine or tryptophan. D genes are given only for firm matches. Clone sizes are given selectively: once, few, many, or a class where the clone is expanded.

TRBV9	TRBJ2-2	.	TRBD2	16	CASSVGTSGSSGELFF	TGTGCCAGCAGCGTAGGGACTAGCGGGAGTTCCGGGGAGCTGTTTTTT
TRBV28	TRBJ2-7	.	.	15	CASSPAGYDSYEQYF	TGTGCCAGCAGCCCGGCAGGGTATGATTCCTACGAGCAGTACTTC
TRBV7-2	TRBJ2-5	.	.	15	CASSSLAWAEETQYF	TGTGCCAGCAGTTCACTCGCTTGGGCCGAAGAGACCCAGTACTTC
TRBV2	TRBJ2-7	.	TRBD2	14	CASTLGLAGYEQYF	TGTGCCAGCACTTTGGGACTAGCGGGGTACGAGCAGTACTTC
TRBV5-4	TRBJ2-7	.	.	13	CAIRPQDTYEQYF	TGTGCCATCAGGCCCCAGGATACCTACGAGCAGTACTTC
TRBV19	TRBJ2-5	many	TRBD2	15	CASSLTGGGLETQYF	TGTGCCAGTAGCCTCACCGGGGGGGGATTGGAGACCCAGTACTTC
TRBV3-1/TRBV3-2	TRBJ2-3	.	.	12	CASSHLTDTQYF	TGTGCCAGCAGCCATCTGACAGATACGCAGTATTTT
TRBV3-1/TRBV3-2	TRBJ2-7	.	.	15	CASSQGQGGAYEQYF	TGTGCCAGCAGCCAAGGGCAGGGGGGCGCCTACGAGCAGTACTTC
TRBV21-1	TRBJ1-1	.	.	16	CASSNQTGGMNTEAFF	TGTGCCAGCAGCAATCAGACAGGGGGCATGAACACTGAAGCTTTCTTT
TRBV3-1/TRBV3-2	TRBJ2-2	once	.	13	CASSLSQGGELFF	TGTGCCAGCAGTCTTTCCCAAGGGGGAGAGCTGTTTTTT
TRBV18	TRBJ1-2	.	TRBD1	15	CASSPGAGGAYGYTF	TGTGCCAGCTCACCAGGAGCAGGGGGCGCCTATGGCTACACCTTC
TRBV6-4	TRBJ2-5	.	TRBD2	16	CASSDSWAGGWETQYF	TGTGCCAGCAGTGACTCATGGGCGGGAGGATGGGAGACCCAGTACTTC
TRBV3-1/TRBV3-2	TRBJ1-1	few	.	12	CASSQGATEAFF	TGTGCCAGCAGCCAGGGGGCCACTGAAGCTTTCTTT
TRBV11-2	TRBJ2-1	.	.	14	CASSSRGVYNEQFF	TGTGCCAGCAGCAGCAGGGGGGTTTACAATGAGCAGTTCTTC
TRBV28	TRBJ1-2	.	.	14	CASSLIDPRSGYTF	TGTGCCAGCAGTTTAATAGACCCTAGGTCTGGCTACACCTTC
TRBV18	TRBJ1-2	.	.	14	CASSPGGAQDGYTF	TGTGCCAGCTCACCGGGGGGGGCGCAGGATGGCTACACCTTC
TRBV7-3	TRBJ1-2	.	.	14	CASSLIGSGYGYTF	TGTGCCAGCAGCTTAATCGGGTCGGGCTATGGCTACACCTTC
TRBV19	TRBJ2-2	.	TRBD1	12	CASSDRAGELFF	TGTGCCAGTAGTGACAGGGCCGGGGAGCTGTTTTTT
TRBV9	TRBJ1-3	.	.	14	CASSGQFSGNTIYF	TGTGCCAGCAGCGGACAGTTCTCTGGAAACACCATATATTTT
TRBV30	TRBJ2-2	.	.	14	CACPGDTYTGELFF	TGTGCCTGCCCTGGGGACACTTACACCGGGGAGCTGTTTTTT
TRBV7-2	TRBJ1-1	.	.	14	CASSLGPGNTEAFF	TGTGCCAGCAGCTTAGGTCCGGGTAACACTGAAGCTTTCTTT
TRBV7-8	TRBJ2-1	.	TRBD2	16	CASSLGGTSFGNEQFF	TGTGCCAGCAGCTTAGGTGGGACTAGCTTTGGCAATGAGCAGTTCTTC
TRBV18	TRBJ1-2	.	.	15	CASSRLQAGSEAPYF	TGTGCCAGCTCACGGCTTCAAGCGGGTTCTGAAGCCCCATACTTC
TRBV27	TRBJ1-1	.	.	14	CASSLAFGNTEAFF	TGTGCCAGCAGTTTAGCTTTCGGGAACACTGAAGCTTTCTTT
TRBV11-2	TRBJ1-1	.	TRBD1	13	CASSPDRAAEAFF	TGTGCCAGCAGCCCCGACAGGGCTGCTGAAGCTTTCTTT
TRBV19	TRBJ2-7	.	TRBD2	15	CAVPFTGGYSYEQYF	TGTGCCGTACCCTTCACGGGGGGGTATAGCTACGAGCAGTACTTC
TRBV7-8	TRBJ2-5	.	TRBD2	17	CASSLVASGILQETQYF	TGTGCCAGCAGCTTAGTGGCTAGCGGGATCCTCCAAGAGACCCAGTACTTC
TRBV19	TRBJ2-3	.	TRBD2	14	CASRPAGSTDTQYF	TGTGCCAGTAGGCCAGCGGGATCAACAGATACGCAGTATTTT
TRBV19	TRBJ2-2	.	TRBD2	17	CASSVTSGGPRSGELFF	TGTGCCAGTAGTGTGACTAGCGGGGGGCCTCGTAGCGGGGAGCTGTTTTTT
TRBV5-1	TRBJ1-6	once	.	15	CASSFDSTYNSPLHF	TGCGCCAGCAGCTTTGATAGCACCTATAATTCACCCCTCCACTTT
TRBV10-3	TRBJ1-1	.	.	15	CAISDGGGRRPEAFF	TGTGCCATCAGTGATGGCGGGGGTCGACGCCCTGAAGCTTTCTTT
TRBV5-5	TRBJ1-2	.	.	14	CASSFTATNYGYTF	TGTGCCAGCAGCTTTACAGCCACTAACTATGGCTACACCTTC
TRBV2	TRBJ2-7	few	TRBD2	13	CASTSGITYEQYF	TGTGCCAGCACTAGCGGGATTACCTACGAGCAGTACTTC
TRBV7-9	TRBJ1-2	.	.	16	CASSSSHPGGGYGYTF	TGTGCCAGCAGCTCCTCCCATCCGGGGGGAGGCTATGGCTACACCTTC
TRBV7-3	TRBJ1-2	.	.	15	CASSLTPGDSYGYTF	TGTGCCAGCAGCTTAACGCCAGGCGATAGCTATGGCTACACCTTC
TRBV6-5	TRBJ2-7	.	TRBD2	14	CASRLSGEDSEQYF	TGTGCCAGCAGGTTAAGCGGGGAGGACTCCGAGCAGTACTTC
TRBV28	TRBJ2-7	.	.	14	CASSYRDSRGGQYF	TGTGCCAGCAGTTACCGGGACAGTCGGGGAGGGCAGTACTTC
TRBV29-1	TRBJ1-2	once	.	14	CSVGGEGPVYGYTF	TGCAGCGTTGGAGGGGAGGGTCCTGTCTATGGCTACACCTTC
TRBV4-1	TRBJ1-2	.	.	15	CASSQVLRRDYGYTF	TGCGCCAGCAGCCAAGTGTTACGACGGGACTATGGCTACACCTTC
TRBV12-5	TRBJ1-1	.	.	15	CASGTKDGLNTEAFF	TGTGCTAGTGGTACCAAGGACGGACTTAACACTGAAGCTTTCTTT
TRBV9	TRBJ2-1	.	TRBD1	15	CASSARQGAINEQFF	TGTGCCAGCAGCGCCCGACAGGGGGCAATCAATGAGCAGTTCTTC
TRBV5-6	TRBJ1-2	.	TRBD1	14	CASSLATGRYGYTF	TGTGCCAGCAGCTTGGCGACAGGGCGCTATGGCTACACCTTC
TRBV6-5	TRBJ2-1	.	TRBD2	15	CASRSKAGGYNEQFF	TGTGCCAGCAGATCTAAAGCGGGAGGGTACAATGAGCAGTTCTTC
TRBV5-1	TRBJ1-5	.	.	15	CASSVLGDSNQPQHF	TGCGCCAGCAGCGTCCTGGGAGATAGCAATCAGCCCCAGCATTTT
TRBV9	TRBJ2-5	.	.	13	CASSVAPSETQYF	TGTGCCAGCAGCGTAGCTCCCTCAGAGACCCAGTACTTC
TRBV7-9	TRBJ1-5	.	.	13	CAKIGAGNQPQHF	TGTGCCAAAATAGGGGCAGGCAATCAGCCCCAGCATTTT